This passage covers 5 T cell receptor beta chains from one sample sequenced in a study of Graves' ophthalmopathy and Graves' hyperthyroidism. Amplifying from RNA transcripts, the study obtained TCR beta CDR3 regions. An opening RT-PCR round employed HTBI primers and preceded a second-round multiplex PCR. MiXCR, applied by TCRdb to the multiplex PCR reads, yields one record per CDR3 protein. The table has 350,000 to 450,000 distinct CDR3 sequences, 20% to 25% seen once. The sequenced sample was peripheral blood. The receptors here all came from a woman between 18 and 30 years old with stable Graves' hyperthyroidism.

This clonotype was seen more than once but under ten times. V and J are TRBV29-1 and TRBJ1-1; 9 positions match TRBD1. In germline, CDR1 is SQVTM, CDR2 ANQGSEA. The CDR3 is 14 residues long. Trimming took 1 base from V and 6 from J; bases not matched to a gene: 6. The DNA of the CDR3 is TGCAGCGTTGAAGGACAGGGGGGGATTTCTGAAGCTTTCTTT. Translated: CSVEGQGGISEAFF.

This clonotype was recorded at least ten times. This chain uses TRBV28 with TRBJ2-7; D is ambiguous. Germline V gene sequence: CDR1 MDHEN, CDR2 SYDVKM. This CDR3 comprises 20 residues. The germline V and J ends were trimmed by 2 bases and 4 bases, with 30 bases remaining between them. Written as DNA, the CDR3 is TGTGCCAGCAGTTTACGCTCATCATATCGCATCGGCGAGAAACATTACGAGCAGTACTTC. It codes for CASSLRSSYRIGEKHYEQYF.

Of note for this clonotype: Since a much larger clone is just one base distant, this may be a read error. The rearrangement links TRBV24-1 to TRBJ2-2; tentative D call: TRBD2 (6 bases). The germline CDR1 and CDR2 sequences are KGHDR and SFDVKD. CDR3 length: 17 residues. The CDR3 nucleotides read TGTGTCACCAGTGGGGGGATTTGGCGATCGAACACCGGGGAGCTGTTTTTT. Its protein is CVTSGGIWRSNTGELFF.

This clonotype was seen many times. The chain is built from TRBV4-1 and TRBJ2-2, with unresolved D. The V end lost 1 base, the J end lost 1 base, and 13 bases lay between the germline ends. Germline CDR1 is MGHRA and CDR2 is YSYEKL. CDR3 length: 17 amino acids. CDR3 in amino acids: CASSQVRDTLNTGELFF. The DNA for the CDR3 is TGCGCCAGCAGCCAAGTTCGTGATACTCTGAACACCGGGGAGCTGTTTTTT.

The table lists this clonotype with many counts. The chain joins TRBV7-9 to TRBJ2-7; D may be TRBD2 (6 bases). Trimming left V 0 bases short and J 7 bases short, with 10 bases between. Germline V lookup: CDR1 SEHNR, CDR2 FQNEAQ (reference sequence). The CDR3 length is 13 residues. CDR3 protein: CASSLARAGEQYF. Here the CDR3 DNA reads TGTGCCAGCAGCTTAGCGCGCGCGGGGGAGCAGTACTTC. Drawing the rest from reference TRBV7-9 and TRBJ2-7, the complete variable domain is DTGVSQNPRHKITKRGQNVTFRCDPISEHNRLYWYRQTLGQGPEFLTYFQNEAQLEKSRLLSDRFSAERPKGSFSTLEIQRTEQGDSAMYLCASSLARAGEQYFGPGTRLTVT.